This is a list of T cell receptor beta chains from one sample in a study of identical twins. Using its own MiXCR run on the 5' RACE reads, TCRdb lists one record per CDR3 protein. The table has 1.5 million or so distinct CDR3 sequences, 32% seen once. The sample consisted of cord blood. These receptors originate from a newborn girl in good health. The CDR3 runs from the conserved cysteine through the conserved F or W. The D gene is left open where the match is weak. Rows give clone size only sometimes, using once, few, many, or a class for an expanded clone.

TRBD2 | TRBJ2-1 | - | TRBV25-1 | TGTGCCAGCAGTGTGGCGGGAGGGCCCAATGAGCAGTTCTTC | CASSVAGGPNEQFF
- | TRBJ2-3 | - | TRBV7-6 | TGTGCCAGCAGCTTACGATCCCGTCAGAACACAGATACGCAGTATTTT | CASSLRSRQNTDTQYF
TRBD1 | TRBJ1-5 | - | TRBV28 | TGTGCCAGCAGTAACGACAGGGTTGGCTGGGGAAGCAATCAGCCCCAGCATTTT | CASSNDRVGWGSNQPQHF
- | TRBJ2-7 | - | TRBV20-1 | TGCAGTGCTGACACCTACGAGCAGTACTTC | CSADTYEQYF
- | TRBJ2-1 | - | TRBV28 | TGTGCCAGCAGTTTATGGGGCGGGCAATCCAATGAGCAGTTCTTC | CASSLWGGQSNEQFF
- | TRBJ2-3 | - | TRBV28 | TGTGCCAGCAGTCAGGGGCCGGGTGCCCCCACAGATACGCAGTATTTT | CASSQGPGAPTDTQYF
- | TRBJ2-2 | - | TRBV21-1 | TGTGCCACCTCAAGGGGTAGCGGGGGGAACACCGGGGAGCTGTTTTTT | CATSRGSGGNTGELFF
- | TRBJ1-1 | - | TRBV5-1 | TGCGCCAGCAGCTTGGTGGACGAGGCTGAAGCTTTCTTT | CASSLVDEAEAFF
TRBD2 | TRBJ2-5 | - | TRBV9 | TGTGCCAGCAGCGTAGCCGTTACTAGCGGGGGGTACCAAGAGACCCAGTACTTC | CASSVAVTSGGYQETQYF
TRBD1 | TRBJ1-1 | - | TRBV28 | TGTGCCAGCAAAACTTACGGTGGGTCAGGGGGGCCCGAGGAACGGGACACTGAAGCTTTCTTT | CASKTYGGSGGPEERDTEAFF
TRBD2 | TRBJ2-1 | - | TRBV12-3/TRBV12-4 | TGTGCCAGCAGCACTAGCGGGAGGGCCTTCTACAATGAGCAGTTCTTC | CASSTSGRAFYNEQFF
TRBD2 | TRBJ2-1 | - | TRBV28 | TGTGCCAGCAGTGGGACTAGCGGGGGAGAGCAGTTCTTC | CASSGTSGGEQFF
TRBD1 | TRBJ2-7 | - | TRBV9 | TGTGCCAGCAGCGTAGGGGAAAGACAGGGTTGCGAGCAGTACTTC | CASSVGERQGCEQYF
- | TRBJ2-5 | few | TRBV7-9 | TGTGCCAGCAGCCCCAACGGGGGCTACGGTGAGCAGTACTTC | CASSPNGGYGEQYF
- | TRBJ2-1 | many | TRBV14 | TGTGCCAGCAGCCAAGGGCTACCCCTAGGGAATGAGCAGTTCTTC | CASSQGLPLGNEQFF
- | TRBJ2-5 | - | TRBV12-3/TRBV12-4 | TGTGCCAGCAACCCACTAGCTGGCAATGAGCAGTACTTC | CASNPLAGNEQYF
TRBD1 | TRBJ2-7 | few | TRBV19 | TGTGCCAGTAGTCCGAAGGGACAGGTCATATACGAGCAGTACTTC | CASSPKGQVIYEQYF
- | TRBJ2-2 | - | TRBV28 | TGTGCCAGCAGTCCCCCGGAGGGTGGGGAGCTGTTTTTT | CASSPPEGGELFF
- | TRBJ1-3 | - | TRBV21-1 | TGTGCCAGCAGCAAAGGAATAGGACAGGCCAATGGAAACACCATATATTTT | CASSKGIGQANGNTIYF
- | TRBJ2-7 | few | TRBV28 | TGTGCCAGCAGTCACCGTACTGGGCCCTACGAGCAGTACTTC | CASSHRTGPYEQYF
- | TRBJ2-1 | - | TRBV20-1 | TGCAGTGCTATACCGGTGCAGACCCGCTCCTACAATGAGCAGTTCTTC | CSAIPVQTRSYNEQFF
TRBD1 | TRBJ2-7 | many | TRBV24-1 | TGTGCCACCAGTGACGCTGGACAGGCCTCCTACGAGCAGTACTTC | CATSDAGQASYEQYF
TRBD1 | TRBJ2-1 | - | TRBV12-3/TRBV12-4 | TGTGCCAGCAGTTTGAAGGGGGCTAATCACAATGAGCAGTTCTTC | CASSLKGANHNEQFF
TRBD1 | TRBJ1-2 | - | TRBV27 | TGTGCCAGCAGTCAACAGGGGGCTTTAGGCTACACCTTC | CASSQQGALGYTF
- | TRBJ1-2 | - | TRBV6-2/TRBV6-3 | TGTGCCAGCAGTCCGGGGACATGGGGCTACACCTTC | CASSPGTWGYTF
TRBD2 | TRBJ2-5 | - | TRBV5-1 | TGCGCCAGCAGCCCCCTCCGCGGGAGCATTTTCGGTGAGCAGTACTTC | CASSPLRGSIFGEQYF
TRBD1 | TRBJ1-2 | many | TRBV14 | TGTGCCAGCAGTCAACAGGGGGCCTATGGCTACACCTTC | CASSQQGAYGYTF
- | TRBJ2-1 | - | TRBV27 | TGTGCCAGCACCCAAGGCGGGCTGGCCTACGATGAGCAGTTCTTC | CASTQGGLAYDEQFF
- | TRBJ1-1 | - | TRBV7-9 | TGTGCCAGCAGCGTAGGACGGATCAACACTGAAGCTTTCTTT | CASSVGRINTEAFF
TRBD1 | TRBJ2-3 | many | TRBV4-2 | TGTGCCAGCAGCCAAGTACCGGGACAGGGGCATTTCACAGATACGCAGTATTTT | CASSQVPGQGHFTDTQYF
- | TRBJ2-7 | few | TRBV7-6 | TGTGCCAGCAGCTTAGATTTCGGAAACTACGAGCAGTACTTC | CASSLDFGNYEQYF
- | TRBJ2-7 | many | TRBV12-3/TRBV12-4 | TGTGCCAGCAGTTTTTACAACTCCTACGAGCAGTACTTC | CASSFYNSYEQYF